This T cell receptor (beta chain) was recovered during a study of OX40 agonist ivuxolimab in advanced cancers. Clones were sequenced by immunoSEQ multiplex PCR, and TCRdb holds only the in-frame ones, with some missing. The table includes around 70,000 clones, around 83% detected once. The V end lost 2 bases, the J end lost 6 bases, and 10 bases lay between the germline ends. This CDR3 is 13 amino acids long. Per germline, CDR1 SGHTA and CDR2 FQGNSA. The receptor was isolated from an adult with an advanced solid tumor such as melanoma, head and neck, liver or kidney cancer. V usage is TRBV7-2 and J usage is TRBJ1-1; maybe TRBD1 (5 bases). Sequences were derived from CD4+ or CD8+ T cells sorted from blood, sampled in a trial of the OX40 agonist ivuxolimab. This chain's CDR3 is CASSLTQGSEAFF. In DNA form, the CDR3 reads TGTGCCAGCAGCTTAACCCAGGGCTCTGAAGCTTTCTTT.